A selection of T cell receptor beta chains follows, all from one sample in a study of blood T cell repertoires in COVID-19. The repertoire was sequenced with immunoSEQ multiplex PCR; TCRdb's copy has only in-frame clones and lacks some. The table lists approximately 130,000 clones, 65% to 90% of them singletons. Material for sequencing was peripheral blood. These receptors were collected from a woman aged 55-69 years with active or convalescent COVID-19. The CDR3 runs from the conserved cysteine through the conserved F or W. A D gene is named only where the DNA matches it firmly. Only part of the rows carry a size: once, few, many, or a class if the clone is expanded.

>.|.|TRBJ2-1|TRBV5-5
TGTGCCAGCAGCTTGGCGGGAAGGGCTAACAATGAGCAGTTCTTC
CASSLAGRANNEQFF
>TRBD2|.|TRBJ2-2|TRBV7-9
TGTGCCAGCAGCTTACCCCGGGGAGGGACCGGGGAGCTGTTTTTT
CASSLPRGGTGELFF
>TRBD1|.|TRBJ2-1|TRBV13
TGTGCCAGCAGGGGACAGGGTAAGTCCTACAATGAGCAGTTCTTC
CASRGQGKSYNEQFF
>.|.|TRBJ2-2|TRBV4-1
TGCGCCAGCAGCCAAGGGACTACCACGAACACCGGGGAGCTGTTTTTT
CASSQGTTTNTGELFF
>TRBD2|once|TRBJ2-3|TRBV9
TGTGCCAGCAGCTCCAGAGCGGGGGGTACAGATACGCAGTATTTT
CASSSRAGGTDTQYF
>TRBD1|.|TRBJ1-6|TRBV13
TGTGCCAGCAGCTTAGAAGGACAGGGGTACCTACCCCTCCACTTT
CASSLEGQGYLPLHF
>TRBD1|.|TRBJ2-5|TRBV6-5
TGTGCCAGCACCTCCGGGACAGGTCAAGAGACCCAGTACTTC
CASTSGTGQETQYF
>TRBD1|.|TRBJ1-1|TRBV7-6
TGTGCCAGCAGCCGAGATCCACAGGGGACTGAAGCTTTCTTT
CASSRDPQGTEAFF
>.|.|TRBJ1-5|TRBV15
TGTGCCACCAGCCGAGACTTCGGCGGTAGCAATCAGCCCCAGCATTTT
CATSRDFGGSNQPQHF
>.|.|TRBJ2-1|TRBV10-2
TGCGCCAGCAGTGAGATGGGCGACTCCTACAATGAGCAGTTCTTC
CASSEMGDSYNEQFF
>.|.|TRBJ1-4|TRBV6-5
TGTGCCAGCTCACGGACAAATGAAAAACTGTTTTTT
CASSRTNEKLFF
>.|.|TRBJ1-3|TRBV28
TGTGCCAGCAGTATACCGGGACAAGTCTCTGGAAACACCATATATTTT
CASSIPGQVSGNTIYF
>TRBD2|.|TRBJ2-2|TRBV28
TGTGCCAGCAGTCCCGTACTAGCGCTTTTGGAGCTGTTTTTT
CASSPVLALLELFF
>TRBD2|.|TRBJ2-3|TRBV5-4
TGTGCCAGCAGCCCACACCCGGGGGGGGTCGACCCTAGCACAGATACGCAGTATTTT
CASSPHPGGVDPSTDTQYF
>.|.|TRBJ1-2|TRBV18
TGTGCCAGCTCATCCTCAGGGAATGTTAACTATGGCTACACCTTC
CASSSSGNVNYGYTF
>TRBD2|.|TRBJ2-1|TRBV30
TGTGCCTGGAGTCGATTTAGCGGGAGACAGGGCAATGAGCAGTTCTTC
CAWSRFSGRQGNEQFF
>.|.|TRBJ1-1|TRBV15
TGTGCCACCAGCAGAGATCTCCCGGGGGACCGGAACACTGAAGCTTTCTTT
CATSRDLPGDRNTEAFF
>TRBD1|.|TRBJ2-3|TRBV30
TGTGCTTGGGACAGGGCCGGCACAGATACGCAGTATTTT
CAWDRAGTDTQYF